One and the same sample provided the 22 T cell receptor beta chains below, sequenced in a study of Graves' ophthalmopathy and Graves' hyperthyroidism. Amplification of TCR beta CDR3 regions used RNA transcripts. The library came from an HTBI-primed first-round RT-PCR and a second-round multiplex PCR. TCRdb itself ran the multiplex PCR reads through MiXCR, one entry per CDR3 protein. The sample shows over a million distinct CDR3 sequences, about 35% of them seen only once. Specimen: peripheral blood or thyroid tissue (not recorded which). Receptor source: an adult man with Graves' hyperthyroidism.

This clonotype was recorded at least ten times. The V and J genes are TRBV6-5 and TRBJ1-4; D not certain. Germline CDR1 MNHEY, CDR2 SVGAGI. This CDR3 region has 14 residues. V shed 6 bases and J shed 3 bases, with 11 bases lying between them. CDR3 coding DNA: TGTGCCAGCAGAAACAGTCGGGCTAATGAAAAACTGTTTTTT. Translation gives CASRNSRANEKLFF.

To note about this clonotype: A read error may be the cause here, since a much bigger clone is one base away. This chain joins TRBV14 and TRBJ2-5; the D gene is possibly TRBD2 (5 bases). Looked up from germline, CDR1 is SGHDN and CDR2 is FVKESK. The germline V and J ends were trimmed by 1 base and 4 bases, with 13 bases remaining between them. The CDR3 contains 15 residues. CDR3 residues: CASSQAAGQRETQYF. The CDR3 region has the DNA TGTGCCAGCAGCCAAGCTGCGGGCCAACGAGAGACCCAGTACTTC.

This clonotype was detected many times. The chain joins TRBV6-5 to TRBJ2-7; a weak D match, TRBD2 (6 bases). The CDR3 covers 12 residues. Trimming took 8 bases from V and 0 from J, leaving 8 bases between them. CDR1 and CDR2 from the germline V gene are MNHEY and SVGAGI. CDR3 DNA sequence: TGTGCCAGCCGGGGGTACTCCTACGAGCAGTACTTC. It is translated as CASRGYSYEQYF.

A note on this clonotype: The germline gene is not matched at one end of the junction; a read error may be the cause. The chain joins TRBV5-1 to TRBJ1-4, with 10 bases that match TRBD1. The germline V gene encodes CDR1 SGHRS and CDR2 YFSETQ. The CDR3 is 15 amino acids. The CDR3 protein is CASSRGTGANEKLFF. The CDR3 DNA follows: TGTGCCAGCAGCAGGGGGACAGGGGCTAATGAAAAACTGTTTTTT.

This clonotype was counted only a few times. The rearrangement links TRBV4-1 to TRBJ2-7; 12 nucleotides match TRBD2. The V gene end was trimmed by 4 bases and the J gene end by 0 bases; junction bases not matched to a gene: 10. From germline, CDR1 is MGHRA and CDR2 YSYEKL. The CDR3 contains 18 residues. CDR3 nucleotide sequence: TGCGCCAGCAGCCTATCTTCACTAGCGGGGGGCTTCTCCTACGAGCAGTACTTC. This gives the protein CASSLSSLAGGFSYEQYF.

A remark on this clonotype: A read error is likely, as this CDR3 ends without the conserved phenylalanine or tryptophan. This chain links TRBV10-2 with TRBJ1-1, with D possibly being TRBD1 (6 bases). Trimming pared 6 bases from V and 3 bases from J, leaving 17 bases between. Germline V lookup: CDR1 WSHSY, CDR2 SAAADI. This CDR3 is built from 15 residues. The CDR3 region is CASSPPDRAHTEAFV. As DNA, the CDR3 is TGCGCCAGCAGCCCACCGGACAGAGCCCACACTGAAGCTTTCGTT.

A note on this clonotype: Mismatch with germline at one junction end may stem from a read error. This chain links TRBV27 with TRBJ2-5, with 9 bases lining up with TRBD1. CDR1 MNHEY and CDR2 SMNVEV come from the germline V gene (reference sequence). CDR3 length: 13 amino acids. Here the CDR3 DNA reads TGTGCCAGCAATTTAGGACAGGGGTTTTCAGTAAACTTC. Protein sequence: CASNLGQGFSVNF.

This clonotype was recorded at least ten times. The chain has TRBV5-1 and TRBJ1-4; no firm D call. Germline CDR1 reads SGHRS; CDR2 reads YFSETQ. This CDR3 spans 15 amino acids. V lost 5 bases to trimming and J lost 0 bases, with 11 bases between them. CDR3 bases: TGCGCCAGCAGGGACGGGGTTGCAACTAATGAAAAACTGTTTTTT. Translation gives CASRDGVATNEKLFF.

Turning to this clonotype: A much larger clonotype is one base distant, so this may be a read error. The J gene is TRBJ1-2, the V gene TRBV7-9; D remains unclear. Germline loops: CDR1 SEHNR, CDR2 FQNEAQ (reference sequence). The CDR3 spans 14 residues. V was cut by 4 bases and J by 6 bases, with 15 bases left in between. CDR3 in amino acids: CASSSYSTGHGYTF. CDR3 nucleotides: TGTGCCAGCAGCTCATACTCTACGGGCCATGGCTACACCTTC.

The V and J genes are TRBV7-2 and TRBJ2-5, with 7 nucleotides matching TRBD1. The CDR3 sequence is 15 residues long. Germline V lookup: CDR1 SGHTA, CDR2 FQGNSA. Trimming removed 5 bases from V and 0 bases from J; junction bases left unmatched: 6. Here the CDR3 reads CASSLDRAYQETQYF. The CDR3, as DNA: TGTGCCAGCAGCCTAGACAGGGCGTACCAAGAGACCCAGTACTTC.

This clonotype was detected a few times. At one of its ends the junction is not consistent with the germline gene, which may arise from a read error. This chain uses TRBV10-2 with TRBJ1-6, with TRBD1 identical over 7 bases. This CDR3 is built from 15 residues. Germline V CDR1 and CDR2: WSHSY, SAAADI. Written as DNA, the CDR3 is TGTGCCAGCAGTTACTCGGGACAGAACCACTCACCCCTCCACTTT. As protein: CASSYSGQNHSPLHF.

This clonotype was counted a few times. The chain couples TRBV7-9 to TRBJ1-1; D gene ambiguous. Germline assignment: CDR1 SEHNR and CDR2 FQNEAQ (reference sequence). This CDR3 is 12 amino acids long. Trimming stripped 7 bases from V and 4 bases from J, with 10 bases between. Written as DNA, the CDR3 is TGTGCCAGCACCGAGGTGGGCACTGAAGCTTTCTTT. Translated, it gives CASTEVGTEAFF. Using reference TRBV7-9 and TRBJ1-1 for the parts outside the CDR3, the full variable domain is DTGVSQNPRHKITKRGQNVTFRCDPISEHNRLYWYRQTLGQGPEFLTYFQNEAQLEKSRLLSDRFSAERPKGSFSTLEIQRTEQGDSAMYLCASTEVGTEAFFGQGTRLTVV.

This clonotype was counted between two and nine times. This sequence joins TRBV3-1 and TRBJ1-6; 7 bases map to TRBD1. Germline CDR1 and CDR2: LGHDT and YNNKEL (reference sequence). The CDR3 contains 12 residues. Trimming removed 2 bases from V and 12 bases from J; junction bases left unmatched: 1. The CDR3 here is CASSQQGVPLHF. DNA of the CDR3: TGTGCCAGCAGCCAACAGGGGGTACCCCTCCACTTT.

This clonotype was observed at least ten times. The chain has TRBV11-2 and TRBJ2-7; D possibly matches TRBD1 or TRBD2 (5 bases each). The CDR3 consists of 15 residues. Trimming took 0 bases from V and 6 from J, leaving 15 bases between them. CDR1 SGHAT and CDR2 FQNNGV come from the germline V gene. This CDR3 reads CASSLDGATSREQYF. The DNA of the CDR3 is TGTGCCAGCAGCTTAGACGGGGCCACCTCACGCGAGCAGTACTTC. Looking up the rest from reference TRBV11-2 and TRBJ2-7 gives the full variable domain: EAGVAQSPRYKIIEKRQSVAFWCNPISGHATLYWYQQILGQGPKLLIQFQNNGVVDDSQLPKDRFSAERLKGVDSTLKIQPAKLEDSAVYLCASSLDGATSREQYFGPGTRLTVT.

As concerns this clonotype: A read error is possible here, since a much larger clone lies one base away. The V and J genes are TRBV7-9 and TRBJ2-7; tentatively, D is TRBD1 (5 bases). This CDR3 spans 14 amino acids. The germline CDR1 and CDR2 sequences are SEHNR and FQNEAQ (reference sequence). V gave up 4 bases and J gave up 3 bases, with 13 bases separating them. CDR3 sequence reads: CASSSVPRVYEQYF. Here the CDR3 DNA reads TGTGCCAGCAGCTCGGTCCCCAGGGTCTACGAGCAGTACTTC. The full variable domain, rest sourced from reference TRBV7-9 and TRBJ2-7, is DTGVSQNPRHKITKRGQNVTFRCDPISEHNRLYWYRQTLGQGPEFLTYFQNEAQLEKSRLLSDRFSAERPKGSFSTLEIQRTEQGDSAMYLCASSSVPRVYEQYFGPGTRLTVT.

A few counts support this clonotype. The chain combines TRBV19 with TRBJ1-5; 8 nucleotides agree with TRBD1. J was trimmed by 0 bases and V by 4 bases; bases with no gene match: 8. The germline V gene has CDR1 LNHDA and CDR2 SQIVND (reference sequence). The CDR3 loop spans 17 amino acids. CDR3 nucleotide sequence: TGTGCCAGTAGTAAACAGGGGGTTCGTTATAGCAATCAGCCCCAGCATTTT. Translating gives CASSKQGVRYSNQPQHF. Using reference TRBV19 and TRBJ1-5 for the parts outside the CDR3, the full variable domain is DGGITQSPKYLFRKEGQNVTLSCEQNLNHDAMYWYRQDPGQGLRLIYYSQIVNDFQKGDIAEGYSVSREKKESFPLTVTSAQKNPTAFYLCASSKQGVRYSNQPQHFGDGTRLSIL.

This clonotype was recorded only once. The rearrangement uses TRBV7-9 and TRBJ1-1; the D is unclear. Germline V gene data show CDR1 as SEHNR and CDR2 as FQNEAQ (reference sequence). The CDR3 sequence is 15 residues long. V was shortened by 1 base and J by 3 bases, with 12 bases between the two germline ends. The CDR3: CASSLEGSSYTEAFF. The CDR3 DNA reads as TGTGCCAGCAGCTTAGAAGGCTCCTCCTACACTGAAGCTTTCTTT.

This clonotype was recorded a few times. The V and J genes are TRBV7-6 and TRBJ2-3, with D possibly TRBD1 on 6 matching bases. Trimming pared 5 bases from V and 0 bases from J, leaving 9 bases between. CDR1 and CDR2 from the germline V gene are SGHVS and FNYEAQ. This CDR3 is 14 amino acids long. CDR3 DNA sequence: TGTGCCAGCAGCACTACAGGGAGCACAGATACGCAGTATTTT. Translating it yields CASSTTGSTDTQYF.

Many counts were recorded for this clonotype. V usage is TRBV4-3 and J usage is TRBJ1-2; D remains ambiguous. Germline CDR1 is LGHNA and CDR2 is YSLEER. This CDR3 region has 16 residues. Trimming shortened V by 0 bases and J by 1 base, and 12 bases separated the two germline ends. The DNA of the CDR3 is TGCGCCAGCAGCCAAGATCAGGAGCAGCTTAACTATGGCTACACCTTC. Amino acid sequence: CASSQDQEQLNYGYTF.

In its sample, this clonotype was seen many times. V usage is TRBV20-1 and J usage is TRBJ2-5, with 11 bases aligning to TRBD2. J lost 3 bases, V lost 5 bases, and 5 bases had no gene match. The V gene's germline CDR1 is DFQATT and CDR2 SNEGSKA (reference sequence). The CDR3 has 14 residues. CDR3 in DNA: TGCAGTGCTGGGAAGACTAGCGGGAAAGAGACCCAGTACTTC. Protein: CSAGKTSGKETQYF.

The chain has TRBV4-2 and TRBJ1-6, with TRBD1 identical over 7 bases. CDR1 LGHNA and CDR2 YNFKEQ come from the germline V gene. The ends lost 3 bases at V and 10 bases at J; junction bases unmatched: 6. The CDR3 is 14 residues long. The CDR3 nucleotides are TGTGCCAGCAGCCAGGGACAGAGGGACTCACCCCTCCACTTT. Its translation is CASSQGQRDSPLHF.

The chain has TRBV9 and TRBJ2-6, with a possible D match to TRBD1 (6 bases). Germline V lookup: CDR1 SGDLS, CDR2 YYNGEE. CDR3 length: 17 residues. Trimming removed 4 bases from V and 0 bases from J, with 14 bases in between. Here the CDR3 reads CASSQGTPDSGANVLTF. The DNA for the CDR3 is TGTGCCAGCAGCCAAGGGACACCTGACTCTGGGGCCAACGTCCTGACTTTC.